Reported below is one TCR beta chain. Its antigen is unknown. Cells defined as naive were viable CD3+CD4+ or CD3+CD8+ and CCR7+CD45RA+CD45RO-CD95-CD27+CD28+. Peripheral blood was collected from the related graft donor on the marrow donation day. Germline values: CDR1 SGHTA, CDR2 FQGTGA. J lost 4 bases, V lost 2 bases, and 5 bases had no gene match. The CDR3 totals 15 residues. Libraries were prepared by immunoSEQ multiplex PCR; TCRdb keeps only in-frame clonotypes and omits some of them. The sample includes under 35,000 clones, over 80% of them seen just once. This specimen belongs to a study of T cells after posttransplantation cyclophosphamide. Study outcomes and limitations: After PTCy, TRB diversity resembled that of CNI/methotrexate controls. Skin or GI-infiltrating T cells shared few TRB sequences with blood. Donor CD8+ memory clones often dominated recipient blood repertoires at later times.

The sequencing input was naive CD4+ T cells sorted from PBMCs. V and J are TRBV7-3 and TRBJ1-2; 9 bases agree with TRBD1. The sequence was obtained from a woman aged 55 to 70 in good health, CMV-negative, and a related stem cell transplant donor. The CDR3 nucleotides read TGTGCCAGCAGCTTATCCCCGGGACAGGGCTATGGCTACACCTTC. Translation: CASSLSPGQGYGYTF.